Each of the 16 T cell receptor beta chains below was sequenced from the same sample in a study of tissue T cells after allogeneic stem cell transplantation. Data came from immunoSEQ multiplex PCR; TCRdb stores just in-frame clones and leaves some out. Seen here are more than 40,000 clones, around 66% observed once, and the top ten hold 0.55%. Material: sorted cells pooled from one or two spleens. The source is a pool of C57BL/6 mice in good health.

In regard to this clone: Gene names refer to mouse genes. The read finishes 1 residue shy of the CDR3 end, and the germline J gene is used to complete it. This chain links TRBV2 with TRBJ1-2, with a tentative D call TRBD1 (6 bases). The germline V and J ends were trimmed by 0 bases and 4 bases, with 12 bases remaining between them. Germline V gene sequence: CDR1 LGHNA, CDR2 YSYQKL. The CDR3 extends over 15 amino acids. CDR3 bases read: TGTGCCAGCAGCCAAGATATCAGGGGAGGCTCCGACTACACC. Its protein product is CASSQDIRGGSDYT. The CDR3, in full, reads CASSQDIRGGSDYTF.

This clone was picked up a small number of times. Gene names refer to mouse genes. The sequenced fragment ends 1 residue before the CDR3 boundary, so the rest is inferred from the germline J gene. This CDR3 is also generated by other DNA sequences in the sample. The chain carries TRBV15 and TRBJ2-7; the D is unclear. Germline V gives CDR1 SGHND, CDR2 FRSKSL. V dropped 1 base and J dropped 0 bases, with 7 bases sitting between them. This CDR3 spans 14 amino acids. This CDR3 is CASSLGGSSYEQYF. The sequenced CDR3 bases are TGTGCCAGCAGTTTAGGGGGAAGCTCCTATGAACAGTAC.

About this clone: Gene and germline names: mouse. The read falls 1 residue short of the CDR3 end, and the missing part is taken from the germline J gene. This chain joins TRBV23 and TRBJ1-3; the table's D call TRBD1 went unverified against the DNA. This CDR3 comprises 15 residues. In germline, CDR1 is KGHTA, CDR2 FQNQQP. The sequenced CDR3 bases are TGCTCCAGCAGTCAAGACAGGGGGCGAGGAAATACGCTCTAT. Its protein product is CSSSQDRGRGNTLY. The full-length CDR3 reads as CSSSQDRGRGNTLYF.

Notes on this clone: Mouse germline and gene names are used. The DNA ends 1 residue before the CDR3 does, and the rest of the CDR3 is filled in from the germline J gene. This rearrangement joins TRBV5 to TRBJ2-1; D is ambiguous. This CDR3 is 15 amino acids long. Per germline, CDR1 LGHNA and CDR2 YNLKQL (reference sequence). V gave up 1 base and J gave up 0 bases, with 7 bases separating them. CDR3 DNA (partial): TGTGCCAGCAGCCAAGGCCAGTTTAACTATGCTGAGCAGTTC. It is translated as CASSQGQFNYAEQF. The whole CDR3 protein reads CASSQGQFNYAEQFF.

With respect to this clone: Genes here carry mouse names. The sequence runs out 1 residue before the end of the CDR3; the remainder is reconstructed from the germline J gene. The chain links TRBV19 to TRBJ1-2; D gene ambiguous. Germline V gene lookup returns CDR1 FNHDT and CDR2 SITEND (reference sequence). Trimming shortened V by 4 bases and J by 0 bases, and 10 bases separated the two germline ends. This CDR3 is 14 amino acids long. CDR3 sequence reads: CASSPRSANSDYTF. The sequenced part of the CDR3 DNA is TGTGCCAGCAGTCCGAGGTCGGCAAACTCCGACTACACC. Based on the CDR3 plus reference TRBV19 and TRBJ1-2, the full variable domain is GGIITQTPKFLIGQEGQKLTLKCQQNFNHDTMYWYRQDSGKGLRLIYYSITENDLQKGDLSEGYDASREKKSSFSLTVTSAQKNEMAVFLCASSPRSANSDYTFGSGTRLLVI.

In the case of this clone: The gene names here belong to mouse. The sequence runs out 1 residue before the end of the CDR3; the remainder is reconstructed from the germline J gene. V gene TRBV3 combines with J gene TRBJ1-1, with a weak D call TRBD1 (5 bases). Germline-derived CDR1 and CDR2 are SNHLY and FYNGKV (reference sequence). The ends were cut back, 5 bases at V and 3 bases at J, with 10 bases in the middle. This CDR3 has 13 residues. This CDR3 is CASSIGGDTEVFF. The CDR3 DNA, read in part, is TGTGCCAGCAGCATCGGGGGGGACACAGAAGTCTTC.

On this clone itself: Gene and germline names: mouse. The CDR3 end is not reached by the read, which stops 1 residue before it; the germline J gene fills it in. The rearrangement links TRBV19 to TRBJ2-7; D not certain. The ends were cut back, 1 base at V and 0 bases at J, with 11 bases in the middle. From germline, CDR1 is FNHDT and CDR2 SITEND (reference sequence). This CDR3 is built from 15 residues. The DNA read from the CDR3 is TGTGCCAGCAGTATAACGGACCGGGGCTCCTATGAACAGTAC. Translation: CASSITDRGSYEQY. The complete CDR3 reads CASSITDRGSYEQYF.

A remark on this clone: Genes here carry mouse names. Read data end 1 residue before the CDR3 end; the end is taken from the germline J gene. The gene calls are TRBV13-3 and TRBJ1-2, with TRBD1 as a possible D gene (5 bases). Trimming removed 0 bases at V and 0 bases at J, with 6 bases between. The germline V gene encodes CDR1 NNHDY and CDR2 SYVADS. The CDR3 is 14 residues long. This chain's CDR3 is CASSDGTPNSDYTF. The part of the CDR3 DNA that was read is TGTGCCAGCAGTGATGGGACACCAAACTCCGACTACACC.

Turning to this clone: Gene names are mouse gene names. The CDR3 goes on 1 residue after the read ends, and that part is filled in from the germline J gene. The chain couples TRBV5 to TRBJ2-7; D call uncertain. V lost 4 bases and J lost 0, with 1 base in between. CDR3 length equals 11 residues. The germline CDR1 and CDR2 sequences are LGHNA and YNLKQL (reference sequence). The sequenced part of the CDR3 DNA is TGTGCCAGCAGCCTCTCCTATGAACAGTAC. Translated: CASSLSYEQY. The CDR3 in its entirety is CASSLSYEQYF.

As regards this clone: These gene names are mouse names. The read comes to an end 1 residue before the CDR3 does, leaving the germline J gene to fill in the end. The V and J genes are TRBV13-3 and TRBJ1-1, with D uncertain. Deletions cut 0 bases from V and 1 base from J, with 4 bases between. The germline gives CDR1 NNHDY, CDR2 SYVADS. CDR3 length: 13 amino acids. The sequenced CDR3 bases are TGTGCCAGCAGTGATGAGGGGAACACAGAAGTCTTC. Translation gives CASSDEGNTEVF. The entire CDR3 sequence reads CASSDEGNTEVFF.

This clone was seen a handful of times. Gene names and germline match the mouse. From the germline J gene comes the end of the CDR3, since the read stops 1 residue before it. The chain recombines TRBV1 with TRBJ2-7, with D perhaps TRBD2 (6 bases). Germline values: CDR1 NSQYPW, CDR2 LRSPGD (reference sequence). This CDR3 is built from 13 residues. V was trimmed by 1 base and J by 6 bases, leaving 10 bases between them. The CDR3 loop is CTCSAGTAREQYF. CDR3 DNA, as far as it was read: TGCACCTGCAGTGCAGGGACTGCCCGTGAACAGTAC.

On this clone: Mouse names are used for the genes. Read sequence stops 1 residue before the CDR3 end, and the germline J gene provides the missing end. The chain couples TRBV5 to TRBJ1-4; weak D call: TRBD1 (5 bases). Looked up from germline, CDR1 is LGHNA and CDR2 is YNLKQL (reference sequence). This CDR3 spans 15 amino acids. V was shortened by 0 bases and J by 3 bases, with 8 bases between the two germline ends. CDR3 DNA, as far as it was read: TGTGCCAGCAGCCAAGATTCAGGGACCAACGAAAGATTATTT. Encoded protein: CASSQDSGTNERLF. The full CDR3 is CASSQDSGTNERLFF.

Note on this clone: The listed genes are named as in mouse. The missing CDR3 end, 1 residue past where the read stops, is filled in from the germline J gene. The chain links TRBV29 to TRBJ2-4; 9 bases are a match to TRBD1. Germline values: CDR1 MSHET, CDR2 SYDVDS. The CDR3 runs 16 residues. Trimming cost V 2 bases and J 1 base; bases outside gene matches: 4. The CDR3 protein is CASSLLGQGGQNTLYF. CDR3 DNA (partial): TGTGCTAGCAGTTTACTGGGACAGGGTGGTCAAAACACCTTGTAC.

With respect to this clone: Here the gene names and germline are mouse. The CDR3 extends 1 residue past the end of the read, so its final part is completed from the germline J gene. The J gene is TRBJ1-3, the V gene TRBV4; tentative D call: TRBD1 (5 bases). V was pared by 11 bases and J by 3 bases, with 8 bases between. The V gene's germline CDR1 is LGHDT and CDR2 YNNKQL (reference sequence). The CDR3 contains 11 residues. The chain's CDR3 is CAWGVGNTLYF. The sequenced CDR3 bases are TGTGCCTGGGGGGTTGGAAATACGCTCTAT.

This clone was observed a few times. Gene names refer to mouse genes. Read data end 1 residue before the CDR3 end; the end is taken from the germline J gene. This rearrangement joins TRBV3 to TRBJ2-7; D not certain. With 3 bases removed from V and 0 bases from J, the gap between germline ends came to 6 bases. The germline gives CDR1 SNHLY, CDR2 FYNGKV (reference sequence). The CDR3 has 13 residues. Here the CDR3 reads CASSFRSSYEQYF. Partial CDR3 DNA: TGTGCCAGCAGCTTCAGGAGCTCCTATGAACAGTAC.

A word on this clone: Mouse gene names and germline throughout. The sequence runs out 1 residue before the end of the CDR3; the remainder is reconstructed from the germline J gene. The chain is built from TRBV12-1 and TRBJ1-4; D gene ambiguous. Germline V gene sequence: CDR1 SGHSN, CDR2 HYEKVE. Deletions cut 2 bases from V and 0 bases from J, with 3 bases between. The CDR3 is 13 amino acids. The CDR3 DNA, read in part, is TGTGCCAGCTCTCCCTTTTCCAACGAAAGATTATTT. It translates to CASSPFSNERLF. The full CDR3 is CASSPFSNERLFF.